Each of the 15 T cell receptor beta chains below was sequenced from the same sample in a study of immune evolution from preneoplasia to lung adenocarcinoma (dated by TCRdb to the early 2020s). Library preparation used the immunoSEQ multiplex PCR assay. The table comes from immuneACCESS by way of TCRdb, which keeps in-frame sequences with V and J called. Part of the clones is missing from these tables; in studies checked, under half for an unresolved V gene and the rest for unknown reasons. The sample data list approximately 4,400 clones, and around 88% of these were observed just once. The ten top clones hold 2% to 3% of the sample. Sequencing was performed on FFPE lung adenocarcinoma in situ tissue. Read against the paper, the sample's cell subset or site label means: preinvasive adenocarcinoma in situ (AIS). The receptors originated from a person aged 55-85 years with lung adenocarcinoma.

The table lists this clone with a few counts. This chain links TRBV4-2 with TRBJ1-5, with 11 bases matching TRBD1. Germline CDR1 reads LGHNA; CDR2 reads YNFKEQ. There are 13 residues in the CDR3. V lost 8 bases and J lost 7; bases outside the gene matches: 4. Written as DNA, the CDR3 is TGTGCCAGCGGACAGGGGGCCGGGCAGCCCCAGCATTTT. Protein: CASGQGAGQPQHF.

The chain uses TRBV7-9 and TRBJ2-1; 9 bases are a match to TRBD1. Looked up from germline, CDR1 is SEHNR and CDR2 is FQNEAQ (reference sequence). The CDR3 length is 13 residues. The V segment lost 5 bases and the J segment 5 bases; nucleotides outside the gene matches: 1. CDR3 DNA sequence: TGTGCCAGCAGCCGGACAGGGGACAATGAGCAGTTCTTC. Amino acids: CASSRTGDNEQFF. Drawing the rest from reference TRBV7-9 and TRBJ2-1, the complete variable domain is DTGVSQNPRHKITKRGQNVTFRCDPISEHNRLYWYRQTLGQGPEFLTYFQNEAQLEKSRLLSDRFSAERPKGSFSTLEIQRTEQGDSAMYLCASSRTGDNEQFFGPGTRLTVL.

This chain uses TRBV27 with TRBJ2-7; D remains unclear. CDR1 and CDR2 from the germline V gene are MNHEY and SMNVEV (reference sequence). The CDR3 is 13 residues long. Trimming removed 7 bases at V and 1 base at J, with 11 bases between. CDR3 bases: TGTGCCAGCAAGCCCAGACAATCCTACGAGCAGTACTTC. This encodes CASKPRQSYEQYF.

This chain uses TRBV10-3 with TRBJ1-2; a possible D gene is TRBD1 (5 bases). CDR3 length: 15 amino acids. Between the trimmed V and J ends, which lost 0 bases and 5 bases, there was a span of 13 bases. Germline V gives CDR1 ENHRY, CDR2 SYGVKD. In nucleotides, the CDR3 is TGTGCCATCAGTGAGTCGGGAGGGGACGTATATGGCTACACCTTC. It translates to CAISESGGDVYGYTF.

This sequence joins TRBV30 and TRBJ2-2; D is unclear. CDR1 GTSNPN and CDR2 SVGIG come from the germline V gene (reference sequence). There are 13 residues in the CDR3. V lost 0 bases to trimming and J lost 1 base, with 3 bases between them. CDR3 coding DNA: TGTGCCTGGAGTGTATTGAACACCGGGGAGCTGTTTTTT. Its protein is CAWSVLNTGELFF.

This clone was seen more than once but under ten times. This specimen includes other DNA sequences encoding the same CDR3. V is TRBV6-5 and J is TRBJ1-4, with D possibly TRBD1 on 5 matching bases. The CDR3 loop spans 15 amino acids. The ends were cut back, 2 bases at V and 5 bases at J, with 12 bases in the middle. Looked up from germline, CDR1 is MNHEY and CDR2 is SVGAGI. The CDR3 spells CASSYTTGTNEKLFF. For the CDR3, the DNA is TGTGCCAGCAGTTACACGACGGGGACGAATGAAAAACTGTTTTTT.

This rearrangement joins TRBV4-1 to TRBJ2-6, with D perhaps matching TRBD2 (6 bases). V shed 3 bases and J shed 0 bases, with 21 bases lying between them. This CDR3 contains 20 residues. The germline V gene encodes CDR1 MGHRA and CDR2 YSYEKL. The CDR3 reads CASSHPPAGTFSSGANVLTF. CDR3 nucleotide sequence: TGCGCCAGCAGCCACCCCCCGGCCGGGACTTTTAGCTCTGGGGCCAACGTCCTGACTTTC.

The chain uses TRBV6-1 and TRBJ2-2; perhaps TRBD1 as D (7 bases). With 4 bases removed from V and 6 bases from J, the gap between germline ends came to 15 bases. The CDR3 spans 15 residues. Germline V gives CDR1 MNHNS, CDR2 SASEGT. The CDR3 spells CASSGVDREAGELFF. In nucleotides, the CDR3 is TGTGCCAGCAGTGGGGTTGACAGGGAGGCCGGGGAGCTGTTTTTT.

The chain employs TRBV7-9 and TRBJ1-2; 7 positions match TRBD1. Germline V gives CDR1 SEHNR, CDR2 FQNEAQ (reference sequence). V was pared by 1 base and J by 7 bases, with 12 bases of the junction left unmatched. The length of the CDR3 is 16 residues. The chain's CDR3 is CASSLVVGTEFGGYTF. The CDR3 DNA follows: TGTGCCAGCAGCTTAGTCGTGGGGACAGAATTCGGTGGCTACACCTTC.

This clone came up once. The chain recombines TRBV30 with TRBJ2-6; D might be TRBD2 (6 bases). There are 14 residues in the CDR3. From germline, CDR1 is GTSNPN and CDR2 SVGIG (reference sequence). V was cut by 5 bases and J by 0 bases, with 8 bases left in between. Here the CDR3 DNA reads TGTGCCTGGTTGGGGGGCTCTGGGGCCAACGTCCTGACTTTC. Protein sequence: CAWLGGSGANVLTF.

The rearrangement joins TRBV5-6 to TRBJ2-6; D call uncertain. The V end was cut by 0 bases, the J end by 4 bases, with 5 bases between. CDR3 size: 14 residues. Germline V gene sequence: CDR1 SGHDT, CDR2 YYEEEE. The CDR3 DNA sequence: TGTGCCAGCAGCTTGGGGTACGGGGCCAACGTCCTGACTTTC. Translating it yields CASSLGYGANVLTF.

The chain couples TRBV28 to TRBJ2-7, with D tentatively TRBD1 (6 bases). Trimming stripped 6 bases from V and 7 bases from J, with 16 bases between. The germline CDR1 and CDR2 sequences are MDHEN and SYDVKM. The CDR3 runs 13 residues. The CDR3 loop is CASSSPGDQEQYF. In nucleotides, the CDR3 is TGTGCCAGCAGCTCCCCAGGGGACCAAGAGCAGTACTTC.

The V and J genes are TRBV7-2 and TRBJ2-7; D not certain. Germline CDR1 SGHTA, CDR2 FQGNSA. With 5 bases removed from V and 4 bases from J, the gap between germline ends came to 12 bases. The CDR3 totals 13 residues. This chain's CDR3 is CASSPNPNYEQYF. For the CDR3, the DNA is TGTGCCAGCAGCCCTAACCCGAATTACGAGCAGTACTTC.

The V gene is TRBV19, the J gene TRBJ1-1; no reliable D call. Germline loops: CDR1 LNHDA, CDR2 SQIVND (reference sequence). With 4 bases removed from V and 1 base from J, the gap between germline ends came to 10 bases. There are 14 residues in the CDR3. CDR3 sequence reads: CASSKGPANTEAFF. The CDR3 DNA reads TGTGCCAGTAGTAAAGGTCCCGCGAACACTGAAGCTTTCTTT. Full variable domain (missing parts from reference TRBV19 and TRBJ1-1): DGGITQSPKYLFRKEGQNVTLSCEQNLNHDAMYWYRQDPGQGLRLIYYSQIVNDFQKGDIAEGYSVSREKKESFPLTVTSAQKNPTAFYLCASSKGPANTEAFFGQGTRLTVV.

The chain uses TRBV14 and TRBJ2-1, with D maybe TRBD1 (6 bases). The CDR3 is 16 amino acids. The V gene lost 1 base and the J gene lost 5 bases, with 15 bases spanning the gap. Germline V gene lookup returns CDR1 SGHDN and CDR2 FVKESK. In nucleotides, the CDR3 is TGTGCCAGCAGCCAAGCATACAGGGTACGGGACAATGAGCAGTTCTTC. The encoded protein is CASSQAYRVRDNEQFF.